This T cell receptor (beta chain) came from a study of blood T cell repertoires in COVID-19. Study in general: Acute and convalescent COVID-19 samples came from the United States, Italy and Spain. Sources were T cells, B-cell-depleted T cells, or PBMCs; the material itself was cDNA or gDNA.

Per the original methods: Reference gene primer amplification in the assay estimated nucleated cell counts. The data were produced by immunoSEQ multiplex PCR, yet TCRdb's version contains in-frame clones alone and is incomplete. V and J calls and clone size are as listed in that table; D and trimming were resolved from the DNA. The sample shows under 90,000 clones, roughly 88% of them seen only once. Germline V lookup: CDR1 SGHNT, CDR2 YYREEE (reference sequence). V was pared by 0 bases and J by 2 bases, with 2 bases of the junction left unmatched. This CDR3 is built from 15 residues. The gene calls are TRBV5-4 and TRBJ2-3, with 8 bases fitting TRBD2. This receptor was obtained from a man between 65 and 80 years old with active or convalescent COVID-19. Material: peripheral blood. The CDR3 spells CASSLGAGVTDTQYF. As DNA, the CDR3 is TGTGCCAGCAGCTTGGGAGCGGGGGTCACAGATACGCAGTATTTT.